This passage covers 3 T cell receptor beta chains from one sample sequenced in a study of regulatory T cells in long-lasting Graves disease. Time point: persistent/refractory GD, antithyroid drugs over 5 years with positive TRAb. PBMC RNA was the source of the TCR library. In building TCR beta libraries, iRepertoire HTBI primers were used together with Arm-PCR of CDR3 regions. TCRdb independently ran MiXCR on the multiplex PCR reads; one entry per CDR3 protein. The table includes roughly 700,000 distinct CDR3 sequences, 30% detected once. The specimen comprised peripheral blood mononuclear cells (PBMCs), sampled when the disease was refractory, from a patient treated with antithyroid drugs. The origin of the receptors is a female donor with Graves disease.

This clonotype was seen only a few times. This sequence may be a read error, since a much larger clone differs from it by one base. The chain couples TRBV27 to TRBJ1-2, with D possibly being TRBD1 (6 bases). With 5 bases removed from V and 4 bases from J, the gap between germline ends came to 11 bases. The CDR3 has 13 amino acids. Germline V gene data show CDR1 as MNHEY and CDR2 as SMNVEV (reference sequence). Written as DNA, the CDR3 is TGTGCCAGCAGTCGGACAGCTATCTATGGCTACACCTTC. Protein product: CASSRTAIYGYTF.

The chain joins TRBV29-1 to TRBJ1-4; 8 bases are a match to TRBD1. This CDR3 region has 14 residues. Germline-derived CDR1 and CDR2 are SQVTM and ANQGSEA. Trimming removed 5 bases from V and 14 bases from J; junction bases left unmatched: 16. CDR3 residues: CSVLFGTGPPVLFF. For the CDR3, the DNA is TGCAGCGTTCTTTTTGGGACAGGCCCCCCTGTGCTGTTTTTT. Looking up the rest from reference TRBV29-1 and TRBJ1-4 gives the full variable domain: SAVISQKPSRDICQRGTSLTIQCQVDSQVTMMFWYRQQPGQSLTLIATANQGSEATYESGFVIDKFPISRPNLTFSTLTVSNMSPEDSSIYLCSVLFGTGPPVLFFGSGTQLSVL.

This clonotype was counted a few times. The chain links TRBV2 to TRBJ2-3; possible D gene TRBD2, 5 bases. CDR1 and CDR2 from the germline V gene are SNHLY and FYNNEI. Trimming pared 6 bases from V and 3 bases from J, leaving 13 bases between. The CDR3 has 14 residues. The CDR3 sequence: CASRTNGVTDTQYF. The DNA for the CDR3 is TGTGCCAGCAGGACTAACGGGGTGACAGATACGCAGTATTTT.